Following are 24 T cell receptor beta chains from one sample sequenced in a study of CD8 T cells in ankylosing spondylitis. From the 5' RACE reads, TCRdb called clonotypes with MiXCR, one entry per CDR3 protein. The sample holds under 250,000 distinct CDR3 sequences; roughly 24% are singletons and the top ten take more than 6.5%. Sequencing was performed on blood, either unsorted or a sorted T cell fraction (not recorded which). Receptors were obtained from a male donor with ankylosing spondylitis or in good health (not recorded which).

This clonotype has at least ten counts. The chain uses TRBV12-3 or TRBV12-4 and TRBJ1-1; D remains unclear. V shed 5 bases and J shed 0 bases, with 7 bases lying between them. The CDR3 spans 13 residues. CDR3 region: CASSLAMNTEAFF. The DNA of the CDR3 is TGTGCCAGCAGTCTTGCAATGAACACTGAAGCTTTCTTT.

Concerning this clonotype: The junction departs from the called germline gene at one end, perhaps through a read error. The rearrangement links TRBV11-3 to TRBJ2-1, with 10 bases fitting TRBD1. CDR3 length equals 15 residues. CDR1 and CDR2 (germline): SGHNT, YENEEA. The DNA of the CDR3 is TGTGCCAGCAGCCCCCGGACAGGGGGGTTTAATGAGCCGTTCTTC. It yields the protein CASSPRTGGFNEPFF.

Ten or more counts support this clonotype. The junction departs from germline at one end; a sequencing error may be responsible. The chain combines TRBV7-2 with TRBJ2-2; TRBD2 aligns across 9 bases. The germline gives CDR1 SGHTA, CDR2 FQGNSA. The length of the CDR3 is 14 residues. CDR3 amino acids: CASKGGRAIGELFF. The CDR3 nucleotides are TGTGCCAGCAAAGGCGGGAGGGCCATCGGGGAGCTTTTTTTT.

This clonotype was recorded many times. The chain couples TRBV20-1 to TRBJ2-1, with D possibly matching TRBD1 (6 bases). With 0 bases removed from V and 3 bases from J, the gap between germline ends came to 12 bases. This CDR3 is 15 amino acids long. Germline CDR1 DFQATT, CDR2 SNEGSKA (reference sequence). In DNA, the CDR3 is TGCAGTGCTAGAGATCGCAGGGGAATCTACAATGAGCAGTTCTTC. This encodes CSARDRRGIYNEQFF.

V gene TRBV20-1 combines with J gene TRBJ2-5; possibly TRBD1 for D (6 bases). The CDR3 is made up of 12 amino acids. Trimming took off 4 bases at V and 5 bases at J, with 11 bases between the two ends. Germline loops: CDR1 DFQATT, CDR2 SNEGSKA (reference sequence). The CDR3 DNA reads as TGCAGTGCTAACGACAGGCCGGAGACCCAGTACTTC. This sequence encodes CSANDRPETQYF.

This sequence joins TRBV4-2 and TRBJ2-7, with D uncertain. Germline-derived CDR1 and CDR2 are LGHNA and YNFKEQ. This CDR3 has 13 residues. The germline V and J ends were trimmed by 0 bases and 5 bases, with 8 bases remaining between them. Here the CDR3 DNA reads TGTGCCAGCAGCCAAGACCGGGTCCACGAGCAGTACTTC. This gives the protein CASSQDRVHEQYF.

The gene calls are TRBV20-1 and TRBJ2-7; D is uncertain. This CDR3 contains 14 residues. Germline V gives CDR1 DFQATT, CDR2 SNEGSKA (reference sequence). The V and J ends lost 1 base and 2 bases respectively, with 12 bases between them. Here the CDR3 DNA reads TGCAGTGCTAGAGGGACCGGCATGGCCTACGAGCAGTACTTC. This translates into CSARGTGMAYEQYF.

This clonotype was recorded many times. The chain recombines TRBV24-1 with TRBJ2-1, with TRBD2 identical over 9 bases. CDR3 length equals 15 residues. After removal of 3 bases from V and 12 bases from J, the junction contained 11 bases not matched to a gene. CDR1 is KGHDR and CDR2 is SFDVKD in the germline V gene. Here the CDR3 DNA reads TGTGCCACCAGTGATGATAGCGGGAGTTTTATGGGGCAGTTCTTC. This gives the protein CATSDDSGSFMGQFF.

This clonotype has at least ten counts. The genes are TRBV7-2 and TRBJ2-4, with 7 bases identical to TRBD1. The trim removed 6 bases at V and 9 bases at J, leaving 11 bases unmatched. Germline-derived CDR1 and CDR2 are SGHTA and FQGNSA. The CDR3 loop spans 14 amino acids. This CDR3 is CASSPDQTGTIQYF. The CDR3 DNA sequence: TGTGCCAGCAGTCCGGATCAGACAGGGACCATTCAGTACTTC.

There are a few counts of this clonotype. The rearrangement uses TRBV27 and TRBJ2-7; D unclear. V was cut by 1 base and J by 4 bases, with 11 bases left in between. This CDR3 has 14 residues. Germline V gene data show CDR1 as MNHEY and CDR2 as SMNVEV (reference sequence). The CDR3 loop is CASSLFPPPYEQYF. In DNA, the CDR3 is TGTGCCAGCAGTTTATTTCCTCCTCCGTACGAGCAGTACTTC.

This clonotype was detected a few times. The gene calls are TRBV20-1 and TRBJ2-7; 8 positions match TRBD2. Trimming took 2 bases from V and 6 from J; bases not matched to a gene: 12. The CDR3 covers 15 residues. Per germline, CDR1 DFQATT and CDR2 SNEGSKA (reference sequence). The CDR3 sequence is CSARPSGRALLEQYF. The CDR3 region has the DNA TGCAGTGCTAGACCAAGCGGGAGAGCCCTCCTCGAGCAGTACTTC.

This clonotype was observed many times. This chain connects TRBV5-4 to TRBJ2-2, with TRBD1 matching over 8 bases. Germline V gene sequence: CDR1 SGHNT, CDR2 YYREEE (reference sequence). The CDR3 has 16 amino acids. Trimming at V came to 1 base and at J to 3 bases, leaving 5 bases not matched to a gene. This CDR3 reads CASSLLQGAYTGELFF. CDR3 nucleotide sequence: TGTGCCAGCAGCTTGTTGCAGGGGGCATACACCGGGGAGCTGTTTTTT. The entire variable domain, with the rest obtained from reference TRBV5-4 and TRBJ2-2, is as follows: ETGVTQSPTHLIKTRGQQVTLRCSSQSGHNTVSWYQQALGQGPQFIFQYYREEENGRGNFPPRFSGLQFPNYSSELNVNALELDDSALYLCASSLLQGAYTGELFFGEGSRLTVL.

This clonotype came up a few times. The rearrangement uses TRBV12-3 or TRBV12-4 and TRBJ1-1; D is undetermined. V was shortened by 6 bases and J by 6 bases, with 14 bases between the two germline ends. The CDR3 loop spans 13 amino acids. CDR3 sequence (DNA): TGTGCCAGCAGCCTGACGTACGGCGCTGAAGCTTTCTTT. Translation: CASSLTYGAEAFF.

This clonotype was seen repeatedly, ten times or more. This chain connects TRBV10-3 to TRBJ2-1; 8 nucleotides line up with TRBD2. In germline, CDR1 is ENHRY, CDR2 SYGVKD. The CDR3 runs 14 residues. With 6 bases clipped from V and 6 bases from J, the junction kept 7 bases outside the gene matches. For the CDR3, the DNA is TGTGCCATCAGATCAGCGGGAGTGCGCAATGAGCAGTTCTTC. It translates to CAIRSAGVRNEQFF.

The chain uses TRBV12-3 or TRBV12-4 and TRBJ2-1; TRBD2 aligns across 8 bases. The CDR3 has 15 amino acids. The J segment lost 8 bases and the V segment lost 2 bases, leaving 8 bases of the junction unmatched. The CDR3 reads CASSLNGRANHEQFF. As DNA, the CDR3 is TGTGCCAGCAGTTTAAACGGGAGGGCTAATCATGAGCAGTTCTTC.

This clonotype was counted between two and nine times. The chain uses TRBV7-2 and TRBJ2-5, with unresolved D. Between the trimmed V and J ends, which lost 3 bases and 5 bases, there was a span of 13 bases. The CDR3 totals 14 residues. CDR1 SGHTA and CDR2 FQGNSA come from the germline V gene. The DNA for the CDR3 is TGTGCCAGCAGCTTGGGTGGCGGCTCGGAGACCCAGTACTTC. This gives the protein CASSLGGGSETQYF. The full variable domain, rest sourced from reference TRBV7-2 and TRBJ2-5, is GAGVSQSPSNKVTEKGKDVELRCDPISGHTALYWYRQSLGQGLEFLIYFQGNSAPDKSGLPSDRFSAERTGGSVSTLTIQRTQQEDSAVYLCASSLGGGSETQYFGPGTRLLVL.

This rearrangement joins TRBV5-5 to TRBJ1-2; D may be TRBD1 (5 bases). CDR3 length equals 15 residues. V lost 1 base, J lost 0 bases, and 10 bases lay in between. Germline V gene lookup returns CDR1 SGHKS and CDR2 YYEKEE (reference sequence). The CDR3 DNA follows: TGTGCCAGCAGCTTGAAGACAGTTGCTAACTATGGCTACACCTTC. As protein: CASSLKTVANYGYTF.

The rearrangement links TRBV12-3 or TRBV12-4 to TRBJ2-7; D remains ambiguous. V lost 4 bases and J 6 bases, leaving 13 bases between the germline ends. The length of the CDR3 is 13 residues. CDR3 amino acids: CASSSYRELEQYF. DNA of the CDR3: TGTGCCAGCAGTTCCTACCGCGAGCTCGAGCAGTACTTC.

The sample holds many counts of this clonotype. The chain carries TRBV5-5 and TRBJ1-6; D is possibly TRBD1 (5 bases). Between the trimmed V and J ends, which lost 0 bases and 7 bases, there was a span of 8 bases. The CDR3 length is 14 residues. Germline loops: CDR1 SGHKS, CDR2 YYEKEE (reference sequence). CDR3 nucleotides: TGTGCCAGCAGCTTGGGCGGGGCCAATTCACCCCTCCACTTT. This gives the protein CASSLGGANSPLHF.

The chain joins TRBV7-9 to TRBJ1-4; 9 nucleotides align to TRBD1. CDR3 size: 15 residues. The germline V gene has CDR1 SEHNR and CDR2 FQNEAQ (reference sequence). The J segment lost 6 bases and the V segment lost 5 bases, leaving 7 bases of the junction unmatched. The CDR3 protein is CASSPGDRDDEKLFF. The CDR3 region has the DNA TGTGCCAGCAGCCCAGGGGACAGGGATGATGAAAAACTGTTTTTT.

This clonotype was detected many times. The chain employs TRBV7-2 and TRBJ2-7; 7 bases match TRBD2. Losses at the gene ends were 3 bases for V and 6 bases for J; bases not matched to a gene: 11. Germline loops: CDR1 SGHTA, CDR2 FQGNSA. This CDR3 is 15 amino acids long. The CDR3 here is CASSFRAGASGEQYF. CDR3 nucleotides: TGTGCCAGCAGCTTTCGGGCGGGAGCTAGCGGCGAGCAGTACTTC.

Many counts were recorded for this clonotype. This chain uses TRBV11-2 with TRBJ2-5; D is possibly TRBD2 (5 bases). The CDR3 contains 16 residues. Trimming removed 1 base from V and 6 bases from J, with 18 bases in between. Per germline, CDR1 SGHAT and CDR2 FQNNGV. CDR3 DNA: TGTGCCAGCAGCTTAGGTGTGAGGGCCCTGCGGAAGACCCAGTACTTC. It is translated as CASSLGVRALRKTQYF.

This clonotype has a count of ten or more. V and J are TRBV21-1 and TRBJ1-1; the table's D gene call, TRBD1, was not cross checked with the DNA. TRBV21-1 is described as a pseudogene. This CDR3 region has 16 residues. The CDR3 DNA reads as TGTGCCAGCAGCAAGTGGGACAGGATCTGGTCCACTGAAGCTTTCTTT. Translated, it gives CASSKWDRIWSTEAFF.

The table lists this clonotype with a count of one. V is TRBV5-6 and J is TRBJ1-2; no firm D call. V dropped 10 bases and J dropped 5 bases, with 18 bases sitting between them. CDR1 is SGHDT and CDR2 is YYEEEE in the germline V gene. The CDR3 extends over 13 amino acids. This chain's CDR3 is CADGVSLNYGYTF. In DNA form, the CDR3 reads TGTGCCGATGGGGTCAGTCTCAATTATGGCTACACCTTC.